Presented here are 25 T cell receptor beta chains from one specimen sequenced in a study of blood T cell repertoires in COVID-19. This table comes from immunoSEQ multiplex PCR, and its TCRdb copy is limited to in-frame clones, with some not included. The table records 200,000 to 250,000 clones, 85% to 90% of them present only once. Input material: PBMCs or T cells enriched from blood (not recorded which). All receptors come from a woman aged 18-29 years in a cohort exposed to, infected with or recovered from COVID-19 (not recorded which).

This chain connects TRBV28 to TRBJ1-4, with D possibly being TRBD1 (5 bases). The V gene's germline CDR1 is MDHEN and CDR2 SYDVKM. The ends were cut back, 1 base at V and 7 bases at J, with 16 bases in the middle. The CDR3 length is 16 residues. CDR3 amino acids: CASSLSSGQGLEKLFF. For the CDR3, the DNA is TGTGCCAGCAGTTTATCGTCTGGGCAGGGCCTTGAAAAACTGTTTTTT.

The chain is built from TRBV9 and TRBJ2-1; D perhaps matches TRBD2 (5 bases). CDR1 and CDR2 from the germline V gene are SGDLS and YYNGEE. The CDR3 is 16 amino acids. Trimming stripped 3 bases from V and 5 bases from J, with 18 bases between. The CDR3 sequence is CASSEGTLPGDNEQFF. CDR3 bases: TGTGCCAGCAGCGAAGGAACGCTCCCCGGGGACAATGAGCAGTTCTTC.

The V and J genes are TRBV28 and TRBJ1-2; D gene ambiguous. Germline V CDR1 and CDR2: MDHEN, SYDVKM. V dropped 1 base and J dropped 7 bases, with 13 bases sitting between them. The CDR3 is 14 amino acids. CDR3 DNA sequence: TGTGCCAGCAGTTTATTAATGGGAGACGGTGGCTACACCTTC. It translates to CASSLLMGDGGYTF.

The chain recombines TRBV11-1 with TRBJ2-1; D perhaps matches TRBD1 (6 bases). Trimming removed 1 base at V and 8 bases at J, with 15 bases between. CDR1 SGHAT and CDR2 FQDESV come from the germline V gene (reference sequence). The CDR3 contains 15 residues. The CDR3 region is CASSLGTGTWDEQFF. CDR3 in DNA: TGTGCCAGCAGCTTAGGTACAGGGACCTGGGATGAGCAGTTCTTC.

The chain recombines TRBV19 with TRBJ1-1, with TRBD1 matching 10 bases. Germline-derived CDR1 and CDR2 are LNHDA and SQIVND (reference sequence). The length of the CDR3 is 16 residues. Germline trimming cut 7 bases from V and 0 bases from J; bases unmatched to any gene: 8. CDR3 sequence reads: CASTPTGGWVNTEAFF. The CDR3 DNA reads TGTGCCAGTACCCCGACAGGGGGCTGGGTGAACACTGAAGCTTTCTTT.

CDR3 nucleotides: TGTGCCAGCAGCCCCCCTTACCCTGAGGGTACTGAAGCTTTCTTT. Encoded protein: CASSPPYPEGTEAFF. The V call is TRBV5-4, the J call TRBJ1-1; D not resolved. With 4 bases removed from V and 5 bases from J, the gap between germline ends came to 18 bases. Germline loops: CDR1 SGHNT, CDR2 YYREEE (reference sequence). This CDR3 has 15 amino acids.

The chain links TRBV10-2 to TRBJ2-1, with TRBD2 matching 11 bases. The CDR3 covers 15 residues. Germline lookup yields CDR1 WSHSY and CDR2 SAAADI. The ends lost 3 bases at V and 9 bases at J; junction bases unmatched: 7. CDR3 in amino acids: CASSESSGGAGEQFF. The DNA of the CDR3 is TGCGCCAGCAGTGAAAGTAGCGGGGGGGCCGGTGAGCAGTTCTTC.

The gene calls are TRBV21-1 and TRBJ2-7; the D call TRBD1 from the table was never checked on the DNA. TRBV21-1 is termed a pseudogene. The CDR3 covers 16 residues. CDR3: CASSNARTGAYYEQYF. In nucleotides, the CDR3 is TGTGCCAGCAGCAACGCAAGGACAGGGGCCTACTACGAGCAGTACTTC.

V usage is TRBV11-3 and J usage is TRBJ2-5; D is undetermined. Trimming stripped 5 bases from V and 2 bases from J, with 15 bases between. The CDR3 length is 15 residues. CDR1 is SGHNT, CDR2 YENEEA, per germline. The CDR3 sequence is CASSPSVTFQETQYF. CDR3 in DNA: TGTGCCAGCAGCCCTAGTGTGACGTTTCAAGAGACCCAGTACTTC.

The rearrangement uses TRBV14 and TRBJ2-1; 9 bases map to TRBD2. CDR3 length: 17 amino acids. Germline assignment: CDR1 SGHDN and CDR2 FVKESK. V was clipped by 4 bases and J by 8 bases; unmatched bases: 15. The CDR3 loop reads CASSPGFVSGRFDEQFF. Written as DNA, the CDR3 is TGTGCCAGCAGCCCCGGATTTGTCAGCGGGAGGTTTGATGAGCAGTTCTTC.

The CDR3 region has the DNA TGTGCCAGCAGCCCCCGTACCGGCGGGGGCTACAATGAGCAGTTCTTC. The encoded protein is CASSPRTGGGYNEQFF. J is TRBJ2-1 and V is TRBV7-9; TRBD2 agrees at 7 bases. The CDR3 spans 16 residues. The V segment lost 5 bases and the J segment 3 bases; nucleotides outside the gene matches: 10. From germline, CDR1 is SEHNR and CDR2 FQNEAQ (reference sequence).

V gene TRBV19 combines with J gene TRBJ2-7; 7 bases are a match to TRBD1. V lost 3 bases, J lost 3 bases, and 5 bases stayed unmatched. The CDR3 is 14 amino acids. CDR1 is LNHDA and CDR2 is SQIVND in the germline V gene (reference sequence). CDR3 loop: CASSMGQSSYEQYF. In DNA form, the CDR3 reads TGTGCCAGTAGTATGGGACAGTCTAGCTACGAGCAGTACTTC.

This clone showed up just once. The chain is built from TRBV2 and TRBJ2-5, with 8 bases aligning to TRBD2. Germline-derived CDR1 and CDR2 are SNHLY and FYNNEI. V lost 7 bases to trimming and J lost 4 bases; unmatched junction nucleotides: 5. The CDR3 loop spans 13 amino acids. CDR3 in DNA: TGTGCCAGCATCCTTAGCGGGGCAGAGACCCAGTACTTC. The encoded protein is CASILSGAETQYF.

The chain recombines TRBV13 with TRBJ2-7; 12 nucleotides agree with TRBD1. V shed 5 bases and J 3 bases; nucleotides not matched to a gene: 5. CDR1 and CDR2 (germline): PRHDT, FYEKMQ (reference sequence). The CDR3 length is 15 residues. The CDR3 loop is CASSHRDRGLYEQYF. In nucleotides, the CDR3 is TGTGCCAGCAGCCACCGGGACAGGGGGCTCTACGAGCAGTACTTC.

This chain connects TRBV11-2 to TRBJ1-1; 7 bases map to TRBD1. CDR3 size: 13 residues. V lost 5 bases to trimming and J lost 3 bases; unmatched junction nucleotides: 3. Germline V gene sequence: CDR1 SGHAT, CDR2 FQNNGV. CDR3 residues: CASSPGGYTEAFF. CDR3 nucleotide sequence: TGTGCCAGCAGCCCAGGGGGTTACACTGAAGCTTTCTTT.

The chain joins TRBV3-1 (or the pseudogene TRBV3-2) to TRBJ1-1; D is possibly TRBD1 (6 bases). Per the germline V gene, CDR1 is LGHDT and CDR2 is YNNKEL (reference sequence). This CDR3 contains 14 residues. Deletions cut 2 bases from V and 3 bases from J, with 10 bases between. The CDR3 loop is CASSQRTGYTEAFF. The DNA for the CDR3 is TGTGCCAGCAGCCAACGTACAGGGTACACTGAAGCTTTCTTT.

This chain uses TRBV3-1 (or the pseudogene TRBV3-2) with TRBJ1-1, with no clear D. CDR1 LGHDT and CDR2 YNNKEL come from the germline V gene (reference sequence). The CDR3 is made up of 14 amino acids. V was cut by 3 bases and J by 2 bases, with 10 bases left in between. Written as DNA, the CDR3 is TGTGCCAGCAGCCAGTCTGTAGCTAACACTGAAGCTTTCTTT. Translated: CASSQSVANTEAFF.

The CDR3 here is CASSQETGGYNEQFF. In nucleotides, the CDR3 is TGCGCCAGCAGCCAAGAGACAGGGGGATACAATGAGCAGTTCTTC. V gene TRBV4-1 combines with J gene TRBJ2-1; TRBD1 agrees at 9 bases. The germline V gene encodes CDR1 MGHRA and CDR2 YSYEKL. The ends lost 0 bases at V and 4 bases at J; junction bases unmatched: 1. The CDR3 extends over 15 amino acids.

The rearrangement joins TRBV5-1 to TRBJ2-3; 9 bases match TRBD2. CDR3 length: 16 residues. Losses at the gene ends were 0 bases for V and 3 bases for J; bases not matched to a gene: 5. Germline V gene sequence: CDR1 SGHRS, CDR2 YFSETQ. The CDR3 protein is CASSLGNSGGTDTQYF. In nucleotides, the CDR3 is TGCGCCAGCAGCTTGGGTAATAGCGGGGGTACAGATACGCAGTATTTT.

This chain joins TRBV6-5 and TRBJ2-7; TRBD2 agrees at 8 bases. Unmatched junction bases numbered 5, after V lost 8 bases and J lost 2 bases. CDR1 and CDR2 from the germline V gene are MNHEY and SVGAGI. The CDR3 runs to 13 residues. CDR3 coding DNA: TGTGCCAGCGCCCGGGGGGGTACCTACGAGCAGTACTTC. Protein sequence: CASARGGTYEQYF.

The chain employs TRBV4-1 and TRBJ1-2; perhaps TRBD1 as D (6 bases). Trimming left V 1 base short and J 4 bases short, with 10 bases between. Germline loops: CDR1 MGHRA, CDR2 YSYEKL. The CDR3 covers 14 residues. CDR3 residues: CASSQAQGTYGYTF. The CDR3, as DNA: TGCGCCAGCAGCCAAGCCCAGGGGACCTATGGCTACACCTTC.

J is TRBJ1-2 and V is TRBV18; D unresolved. Between the trimmed V and J ends, which lost 1 base and 8 bases, there was a span of 11 bases. Germline V gives CDR1 KGHSH, CDR2 LQKENI. CDR3 length: 13 amino acids. The CDR3: CASSPQEVRGYTF. The CDR3 DNA follows: TGTGCCAGCTCACCACAGGAGGTGCGCGGCTACACCTTC. Full variable domain (rest looked up from reference TRBV18 and TRBJ1-2): NAGVMQNPRHLVRRRGQEARLRCSPMKGHSHVYWYRQLPEEGLKFMVYLQKENIIDESGMPKERFSAEFPKEGPSILRIQQVVRGDSAAYFCASSPQEVRGYTFGSGTRLTVV.

The V call is TRBV29-1, the J call TRBJ1-2; the D is unclear. CDR3 length: 15 residues. Germline CDR1 reads SQVTM; CDR2 reads ANQGSEA. V lost 6 bases and J lost 0, with 17 bases in between. The CDR3 region is CSVALTTRANYGYTF. In DNA, the CDR3 is TGCAGCGTCGCTCTGACTACCCGAGCTAACTATGGCTACACCTTC.

The chain combines TRBV5-6 with TRBJ1-2; perhaps TRBD1 as D (5 bases). V was clipped by 4 bases and J by 4 bases, with 14 bases between them. There are 14 residues in the CDR3. Looked up from germline, CDR1 is SGHDT and CDR2 is YYEEEE. The CDR3 region is CASSITGGAYGYTF. The CDR3 DNA reads as TGTGCCAGCAGCATCACAGGAGGGGCCTATGGCTACACCTTC.

This clone occurred a few times. The rearrangement uses TRBV11-1 and TRBJ2-6; D is perhaps TRBD1 (6 bases). CDR3 length: 16 amino acids. Per germline, CDR1 SGHAT and CDR2 FQDESV (reference sequence). Trimming shortened V by 6 bases and J by 1 base, and 13 bases separated the two germline ends. The CDR3 is CASSLQGLSGANVLTF. The CDR3 coding sequence is TGTGCCAGCAGTTTACAGGGATTGTCTGGGGCCAACGTCCTGACTTTC.